This T cell receptor (beta chain) comes out of a study of shared clonotypes between healthy human individuals. Measured with immunoSEQ multiplex PCR; TCRdb has only the in-frame clones, and not every one. Here the sample spans about 490,000 clones, approximately 80% being singletons. Sequencing was done on a sample of PBMCs. The clonotype comes from a woman aged 40 to 50 in good health. Some clones in this sample may be carry-over from other donors' samples.

The CDR3 DNA sequence: TGTGCCAGCCAGGCACCCGGGGACCAGTACTTC. Amino acid sequence: CASQAPGDQYF. The chain uses TRBV6-1 and TRBJ2-5; possible D gene TRBD2, 5 bases. Trimming pared 8 bases from V and 10 bases from J, leaving 14 bases between. CDR3 size: 11 residues. Germline V gene data show CDR1 as MNHNS and CDR2 as SASEGT.